A single sample gave rise to the 24 T cell receptor beta chains below, sequenced in a study of graft-versus-host responses after intestinal transplantation. For these TCRs, the target antigens are not known. This table comes from immunoSEQ multiplex PCR, and its TCRdb copy is limited to in-frame clones, with some not included. The sample includes about 110,000 clones, 85% to 95% of them seen just once. The sample consisted of unstimulated CD4+ T cells sorted from spleen or lymph node cells, taken before transplant. Receptor source: a human donor who was the organ donor for an intestinal transplant.

The chain is built from TRBV9 and TRBJ2-3, with D perhaps TRBD2 (6 bases). Trimming took off 3 bases at V and 1 base at J, with 6 bases between the two ends. This CDR3 contains 13 residues. The germline CDR1 and CDR2 sequences are SGDLS and YYNGEE. This CDR3 reads CASSGGGTDTQYF. CDR3 nucleotide sequence: TGTGCCAGCAGCGGCGGGGGCACAGATACGCAGTATTTT.

The chain carries TRBV2 and TRBJ1-2, with 11 bases lining up with TRBD1. CDR1 is SNHLY, CDR2 FYNNEI, per germline. There are 15 residues in the CDR3. V dropped 6 bases and J dropped 4; count of bases not matched to a gene: 7. The CDR3 DNA reads as TGTGCCAGCAGAAAGGGAGGACAGGGGGCCTATGGCTACACCTTC. This sequence encodes CASRKGGQGAYGYTF.

The chain is built from TRBV5-1 and TRBJ2-2, with 10 bases that match TRBD2. This CDR3 is built from 16 residues. Germline V gene lookup returns CDR1 SGHRS and CDR2 YFSETQ. After removal of 0 bases from V and 5 bases from J, the junction contained 4 bases not matched to a gene. CDR3 region: CASSLVLAGATGELFF. CDR3 nucleotides: TGCGCCAGCAGCTTGGTCCTAGCGGGGGCAACCGGGGAGCTGTTTTTT.

This rearrangement joins TRBV30 to TRBJ1-1; a weak D match, TRBD1 (5 bases). The V gene's germline CDR1 is GTSNPN and CDR2 SVGIG (reference sequence). The CDR3 has 14 amino acids. Between the trimmed V and J ends, which lost 2 bases and 1 base, there was a span of 11 bases. The CDR3 region has the DNA TGTGCCTGGAGTCTCCGGGGGGGGAACACTGAAGCTTTCTTT. Residues: CAWSLRGGNTEAFF.

The V call is TRBV11-2, the J call TRBJ2-2; D unclear. CDR1 and CDR2 from the germline V gene are SGHAT and FQNNGV. CDR3 length: 14 amino acids. V shed 5 bases and J shed 1 base, with 8 bases lying between them. CDR3 sequence: CASSPKGNTGELFF. The CDR3 bases are TGTGCCAGCAGCCCTAAAGGGAACACCGGGGAGCTGTTTTTT.

The rearrangement links TRBV6-1 to TRBJ1-2; D ambiguous. CDR1 is MNHNS, CDR2 SASEGT, per germline. The CDR3 spans 15 residues. The V gene lost 7 bases and the J gene lost 0 bases, with 15 bases spanning the gap. For the CDR3, the DNA is TGTGCCAGCACAAACGGCCTGACGGCTAACTATGGCTACACCTTC. Amino acid sequence: CASTNGLTANYGYTF.

The gene calls are TRBV11-2 and TRBJ2-5; perhaps TRBD2 as D (5 bases). V lost 5 bases and J lost 3, with 13 bases in between. The CDR3 length is 14 residues. From germline, CDR1 is SGHAT and CDR2 FQNNGV. CDR3 loop: CASSPTPGKETQYF. The DNA of the CDR3 is TGTGCCAGCAGCCCAACCCCGGGGAAAGAGACCCAGTACTTC.

This clone was detected a few times. This chain joins TRBV6-1 and TRBJ2-2; TRBD2 might be the D (6 bases). V lost 4 bases and J 6 bases, leaving 15 bases between the germline ends. The V gene's germline CDR1 is MNHNS and CDR2 SASEGT. This CDR3 is built from 15 residues. The CDR3 nucleotides read TGTGCCAGCAGTGCTCTAATTACTAGCCCCGGGGAGCTGTTTTTT. Translation gives CASSALITSPGELFF.

V and J are TRBV6-1 and TRBJ1-1, with D possibly TRBD1 on 6 matching bases. V was clipped by 4 bases and J by 4 bases, with 10 bases between them. Germline-derived CDR1 and CDR2 are MNHNS and SASEGT. The CDR3 consists of 13 residues. CDR3 loop: CASSGRGPTEAFF. The CDR3 bases are TGTGCCAGCAGTGGCAGGGGTCCCACTGAAGCTTTCTTT.

The chain employs TRBV4-1 and TRBJ2-7; D is possibly TRBD1 or TRBD2 (5 bases each). CDR1 MGHRA and CDR2 YSYEKL come from the germline V gene. With 0 bases removed from V and 5 bases from J, the gap between germline ends came to 14 bases. This CDR3 region has 15 residues. CDR3 amino acids: CASSQDPGRQNEQYF. The CDR3 DNA is TGCGCCAGCAGCCAAGATCCGGGACGCCAAAACGAGCAGTACTTC.

The chain couples TRBV7-2 to TRBJ2-5; possible D gene TRBD1, 5 bases. The germline gives CDR1 SGHTA, CDR2 FQGNSA. CDR3 size: 14 residues. Between the trimmed V and J ends, which lost 0 bases and 6 bases, there was a span of 11 bases. CDR3 nucleotide sequence: TGTGCCAGCAGCTTAGCGCAGGGTGTGAAGACCCAGTACTTC. Translating gives CASSLAQGVKTQYF.

The J gene is TRBJ1-2, the V gene TRBV19; 8 bases are a match to TRBD1. The CDR3 consists of 12 residues. The ends lost 7 bases at V and 5 bases at J; junction bases unmatched: 3. The germline V gene encodes CDR1 LNHDA and CDR2 SQIVND (reference sequence). The CDR3 nucleotides are TGTGCCAGTACAGGGGGCCGGTATGGCTACACCTTC. Protein: CASTGGRYGYTF. The whole variable domain, remainder taken from reference TRBV19 and TRBJ1-2, is DGGITQSPKYLFRKEGQNVTLSCEQNLNHDAMYWYRQDPGQGLRLIYYSQIVNDFQKGDIAEGYSVSREKKESFPLTVTSAQKNPTAFYLCASTGGRYGYTFGSGTRLTVV.

V is TRBV9 and J is TRBJ2-3; TRBD2 aligns across 11 bases. The germline V gene has CDR1 SGDLS and CDR2 YYNGEE. This CDR3 has 16 amino acids. Unmatched junction bases numbered 7, after V lost 3 bases and J lost 4 bases. Here the CDR3 reads CASSAASGRMADTQYF. DNA for the CDR3: TGTGCCAGCAGCGCCGCTAGCGGGAGGATGGCAGATACGCAGTATTTT.

The rearrangement links TRBV9 to TRBJ2-1; TRBD2 matches at 10 bases. CDR3 length: 15 residues. From germline, CDR1 is SGDLS and CDR2 YYNGEE. With V trimmed by 6 bases and J by 2 bases, 5 bases remained unmatched. This CDR3 reads CASTETSGPYNEQFF. CDR3 sequence (DNA): TGTGCCAGCACCGAGACTAGCGGGCCCTACAATGAGCAGTTCTTC.

The rearrangement uses TRBV5-4 and TRBJ2-3, with 11 bases lining up with TRBD2. This CDR3 region has 17 residues. Germline trimming cut 2 bases from V and 5 bases from J; bases unmatched to any gene: 10. Per germline, CDR1 SGHNT and CDR2 YYREEE (reference sequence). The DNA of the CDR3 is TGTGCCAGCAGCTTCGGGACTAGCGGTAGGGCGGGAGATACGCAGTATTTT. Its protein product is CASSFGTSGRAGDTQYF.

V usage is TRBV19 and J usage is TRBJ2-7, with 7 nucleotides matching TRBD1. The CDR3 loop spans 13 amino acids. The germline gives CDR1 LNHDA, CDR2 SQIVND (reference sequence). The ends lost 4 bases at V and 3 bases at J; junction bases unmatched: 3. CDR3 nucleotides: TGTGCCAGTAGTAGGGACAGATTCTACGAGCAGTACTTC. Its protein is CASSRDRFYEQYF.

This clone was seen only once. The V and J genes are TRBV28 and TRBJ1-2; tentatively, D is TRBD1 (5 bases). Germline V CDR1 and CDR2: MDHEN, SYDVKM. The CDR3 loop spans 12 amino acids. Deletions cut 10 bases from V and 4 bases from J, with 13 bases between. DNA for the CDR3: TGTGCCACCCTCGACAGTCTCTATGGCTACACCTTC. It specifies CATLDSLYGYTF.

The chain links TRBV11-2 to TRBJ1-1; TRBD1 might be the D (5 bases). CDR3 size: 13 residues. Germline CDR1 reads SGHAT; CDR2 reads FQNNGV. Trimming left V 8 bases short and J 3 bases short, with 13 bases between. Here the CDR3 DNA reads TGTGCCAGCCGGAGGGGTTTAGACACTGAAGCTTTCTTT. This sequence encodes CASRRGLDTEAFF.

This chain links TRBV4-3 with TRBJ2-5, with D perhaps matching TRBD1 (6 bases). V was shortened by 2 bases and J by 5 bases, with 15 bases between the two germline ends. Germline V gene sequence: CDR1 LGHNA, CDR2 YSLEER. The CDR3 has 15 amino acids. CDR3 protein: CASSQNQGIRETQYF. CDR3 nucleotides: TGCGCCAGCAGCCAAAACCAGGGGATCAGGGAGACCCAGTACTTC.

The chain is built from TRBV19 and TRBJ1-5; 7 bases map to TRBD1. The CDR3 loop spans 14 amino acids. V was pared by 4 bases and J by 1 base, with 1 base of the junction left unmatched. Germline CDR1 reads LNHDA; CDR2 reads SQIVND (reference sequence). Written as DNA, the CDR3 is TGTGCCAGTAGTAAGACAGGGAGCAATCAGCCCCAGCATTTT. Its protein product is CASSKTGSNQPQHF.

This sequence joins TRBV4-2 and TRBJ2-2; possibly TRBD2 for D (5 bases). V was shortened by 3 bases and J by 3 bases, with 14 bases between the two germline ends. The CDR3 is made up of 16 amino acids. CDR1 and CDR2 from the germline V gene are LGHNA and YNFKEQ. CDR3 nucleotide sequence: TGTGCCAGCAGCCACACGGGATCAAAGGACACCGGGGAGCTGTTTTTT. Amino acid sequence: CASSHTGSKDTGELFF.

In DNA form, the CDR3 reads TGCGCCAGCAGCTTGCGCCCGACGGCAGCGGCGTACCAAGAGACCCAGTACTTC. Residues: CASSLRPTAAAYQETQYF. This chain connects TRBV5-1 to TRBJ2-5; possibly TRBD2 for D (5 bases). Germline CDR1 reads SGHRS; CDR2 reads YFSETQ. V gave up 1 base and J gave up 0 bases, with 19 bases separating them. The CDR3 consists of 18 residues.

Worth noting for this clone: The sample has other DNA sequences that encode this CDR3 too. The V gene is TRBV5-1, the J gene TRBJ2-3, with D possibly being TRBD2 (6 bases). The germline CDR1 and CDR2 sequences are SGHRS and YFSETQ. The CDR3 has 16 residues. The ends were cut back, 0 bases at V and 0 bases at J, with 11 bases in the middle. Here the CDR3 reads CASSLAVSGSTDTQYF. In DNA form, the CDR3 reads TGCGCCAGCAGCTTGGCAGTTAGCGGCAGCACAGATACGCAGTATTTT.

This clone has only a few counts. The chain links TRBV6-6 to TRBJ2-5; maybe TRBD1 (5 bases). CDR1 MNHNY and CDR2 SVGAGI come from the germline V gene (reference sequence). The CDR3 consists of 11 residues. With 2 bases removed from V and 13 bases from J, the gap between germline ends came to 11 bases. CDR3 sequence: CASSYGRASYF. The CDR3 region has the DNA TGTGCCAGCAGTTACGGCAGGGCTTCGTACTTC.